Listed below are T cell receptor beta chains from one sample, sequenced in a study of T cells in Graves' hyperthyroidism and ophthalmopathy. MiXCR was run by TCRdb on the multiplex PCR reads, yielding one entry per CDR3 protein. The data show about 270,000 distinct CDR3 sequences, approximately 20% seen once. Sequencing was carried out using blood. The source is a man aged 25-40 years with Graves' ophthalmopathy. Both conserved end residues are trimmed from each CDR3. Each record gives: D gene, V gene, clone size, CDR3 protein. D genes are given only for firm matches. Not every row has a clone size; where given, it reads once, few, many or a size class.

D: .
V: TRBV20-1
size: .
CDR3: SANFIQGPLGSYNEQF

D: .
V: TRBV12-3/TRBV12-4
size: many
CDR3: ASSLAGQPQH

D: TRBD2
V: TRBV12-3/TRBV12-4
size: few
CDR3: ASSRNLGTTGGSGRAGEQF

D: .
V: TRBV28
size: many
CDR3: ASSPRYEQY

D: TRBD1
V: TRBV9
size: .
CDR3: ASSVETGGAYGYT

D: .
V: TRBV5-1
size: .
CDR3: ASRLSAGNTGELF

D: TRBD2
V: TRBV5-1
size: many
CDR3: ASSLGPLASGISYEQY

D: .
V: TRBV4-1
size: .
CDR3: ASSQERLIGYGYT

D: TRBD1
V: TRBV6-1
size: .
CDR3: ASSTGTGEYEQY

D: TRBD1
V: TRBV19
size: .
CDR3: ASSGGQGISQY

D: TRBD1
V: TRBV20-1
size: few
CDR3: SARNPVGQGHTEAF

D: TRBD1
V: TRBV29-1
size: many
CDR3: SVELTFEDRGSTDTQY

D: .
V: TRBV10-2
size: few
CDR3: ATSVDLYEQY

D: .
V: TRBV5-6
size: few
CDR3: ASSLDWAGVLNTEAF

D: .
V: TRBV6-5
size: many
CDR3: ASSYSIPTVNTEAF

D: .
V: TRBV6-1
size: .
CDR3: ASRTGNSGGNEQF

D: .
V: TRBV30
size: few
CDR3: AWSGGGTWEGNQPQH

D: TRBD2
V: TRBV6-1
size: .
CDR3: ATGGAVVGEQY

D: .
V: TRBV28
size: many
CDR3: ASRKTGFGSYNEQF

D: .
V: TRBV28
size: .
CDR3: ASSLWLRLGAGKVNTEAF

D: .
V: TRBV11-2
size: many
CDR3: ASSRWGASNQPQH

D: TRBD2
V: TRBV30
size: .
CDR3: AWSGLAGNEQY

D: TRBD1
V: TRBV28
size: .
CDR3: ASRAGVDRGRGTNEKLF

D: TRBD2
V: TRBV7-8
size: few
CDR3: ASSAIRGTSEQY

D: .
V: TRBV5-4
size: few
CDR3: ASSLGGNSYEQY

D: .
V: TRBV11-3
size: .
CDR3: ASSLVTAVQPQH

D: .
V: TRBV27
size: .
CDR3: ASSNLRTKGDEQF

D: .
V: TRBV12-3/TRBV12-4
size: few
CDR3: ASSIAVNYNEQF

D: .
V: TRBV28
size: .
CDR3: ASRLASSPSGYEQY

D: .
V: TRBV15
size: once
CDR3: ATSRPRDEQY

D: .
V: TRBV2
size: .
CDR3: ASRAWKDTNTGELF

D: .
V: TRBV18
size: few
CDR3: ASSPGGWSNQPQH

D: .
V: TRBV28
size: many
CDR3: ASSLRGGTQY

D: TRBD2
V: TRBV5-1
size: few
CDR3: ASSLGSGSFGNEQF

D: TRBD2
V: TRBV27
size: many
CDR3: ASSFRTGGIDEQY

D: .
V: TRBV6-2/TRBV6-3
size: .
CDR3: ASRPRGVSNQPQH

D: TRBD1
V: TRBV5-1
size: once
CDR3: ASSPASGTGRYEQF

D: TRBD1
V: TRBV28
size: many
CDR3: ASSRHWTGSPDTQY

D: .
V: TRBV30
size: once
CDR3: AWSVDPSGQPQH

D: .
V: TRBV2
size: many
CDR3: ASRESGNNEKLF

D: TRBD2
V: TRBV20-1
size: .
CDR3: SAAGGLAGGMGNEQF

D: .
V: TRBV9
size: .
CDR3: ASSDLWDVTDTQY

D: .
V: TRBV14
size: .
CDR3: ASSTRQTPGGYT

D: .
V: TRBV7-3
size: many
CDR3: ASSLSRGGGNEQF

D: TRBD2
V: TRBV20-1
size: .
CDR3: SASASGRASGETQY

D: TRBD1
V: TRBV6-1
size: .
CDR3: ASSEAFGTGGWAQH

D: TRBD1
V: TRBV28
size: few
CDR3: ASSLIPGLGTGNTGELF

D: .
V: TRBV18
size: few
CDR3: ASSPDMAYEQY

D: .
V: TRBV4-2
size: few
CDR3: ASSQELSHGREQF

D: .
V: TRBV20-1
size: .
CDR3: SARDGSTDTQY

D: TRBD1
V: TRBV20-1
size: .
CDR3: SAGDRGESYEQY

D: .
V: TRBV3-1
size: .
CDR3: ASSQVGNEKLF

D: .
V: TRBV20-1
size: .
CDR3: SALHPPGGYT

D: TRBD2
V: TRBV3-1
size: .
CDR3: ASSQAGLAGVYAGELF

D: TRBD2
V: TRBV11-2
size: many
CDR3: ASSSPGLAGGGTDTQY